This T cell receptor (beta chain) emerged from a study of T cell repertoires in cytomegalovirus infection. About the study: Researchers turned to recently identified HLA-C-restricted CMV epitopes as well as well-studied HLA-B-restricted ones. Public signatures in TCR beta pointed to CMV infection and matching HLA type.

Germline assignment: CDR1 SGHTS and CDR2 YDEGEE. This CDR3 comprises 13 residues. The V end was cut by 3 bases, the J end by 9 bases, with 14 bases between. On this clonotype itself: Its antigen is as yet unknown.

Study outcomes and limitations: CMV carriers with the relevant HLA were identified by cumulative public TCR beta family frequency.

TCRdb analysed the reads with MiXCR anew, one entry per CDR3 protein. The repertoire holds hundreds of thousands of distinct CDR3 sequences, about a third seen once, with 10% to 15% in the top ten. The sample in question was cultured CD8+ T cells from PBMCs, obtained from culture after CMV antigen stimulation. The TCR comes from a human donor in good health (CMV status not recorded). Some clones in this sample may be carry-over from other donors' samples. The chain carries TRBV5-8 and TRBJ2-3; no definite D call. In DNA form, the CDR3 reads TGTGCCAGCAGCTCTAAAATAACCCAGACGCAGTATTTT. It translates to CASSSKITQTQYF. Using reference TRBV5-8 and TRBJ2-3 for the parts outside the CDR3, the full variable domain is EAGVTQSPTHLIKTRGQQATLRCSPISGHTSVYWYQQALGLGLQFLLWYDEGEERNRGNFPPRFSGRQFPNYSSELNVNALELEDSALYLCASSSKITQTQYFGPGTRLTVL.